This paragraph reports one T cell receptor beta chain. Its antigen is as yet unknown. Oncomine TCR Beta short-read sequencing was applied to DNA from cultured CD4+ T cells. TCRdb itself ran the PCR reads through MiXCR, one entry per CDR3 protein. The repertoire consists of 11,000 to 15,000 distinct CDR3 sequences, with roughly 26% occurring once and the leading ten covering roughly a sixth. The V end was cut by 6 bases, the J end by 0 bases, with 12 bases between. From germline, CDR1 is MNHNS and CDR2 SASEGT. This CDR3 is built from 15 residues. These data originate in a study of vaccination and CD4 T cells after COVID-19. Stated treatment: roughly 11-day PBMC culture with coronavirus spike peptide pools or control peptides (ViraFEST assay). General study findings and limits: Post-infection sampling omitted early timepoints and covered relatively few convalescent patients. The median number of SARS-CoV-2-reactive clonotypes increased from approximately 21 to 38, a change that did not reach significance.

The chain carries TRBV6-1 and TRBJ1-5; no clear D. The TCR originated in a human donor who had recovered from COVID-19. The starting material was CD4+ T cells from blood, cultured in vitro, obtained after SARS-CoV-2 vaccination. This CDR3 reads CASRKTEHSNQPQHF. CDR3 coding DNA: TGTGCCAGCAGAAAAACAGAGCATAGCAATCAGCCCCAGCATTTT.